The following is a TCR beta chain sequence with its context. Its recognized antigen is unknown. It has no much larger one-base neighbor in the sample; base qualities were not kept. The sample comes from a study of blood T cell repertoires in COVID-19 (dated by TCRdb to the early 2020s). A note on the overall study: Samples from collaborators originated in the United States, Italy and Spain and spanned both the acute and convalescent phases of COVID-19. The material from the prospective study consisted of cDNA or gDNA derived from T cells, B-cell-depleted T cells, or PBMCs. Deeply sampled blood TCRbeta repertoires from subjects exposed to, actively infected with, or recovered from COVID-19 were included in the dataset. The repertoires were made available in a free public database intended to serve as a resource for research on the immune response to SARS-CoV-2. The samples were drawn from two sources: the first 160 participants of the ongoing ImmuneRACE study, and 950 to 1,500 subjects contributed by 6 global collaborators. Sample metadata almost always included a de-identified subject ID, COVID-19 status, age in years and sex. Where available, HLA class I and class II types were taken from metadata supplied by the sample provider and were not determined by assay-based typing.

On the study overall, not on this receptor specifically: The quantity of clinical and demographic metadata differed by source and by participant and was supplied without curation.

Samples from volunteer blood donors who had recovered from COVID-19 were contributed by a second Seattle source. Each collaborating institution followed its own protocols to collect whole blood in K2EDTA tubes. For TCRbeta analysis, collaborators shipped samples as frozen whole blood, isolated PBMCs, or DNA extracted from either of those sample types. The immunoSEQ Assay, a bias-controlled multiplex PCR, was used to amplify TCRbeta CDR3 regions from genomic DNA. From the authors' description of their analysis: The number of nucleated cells in each sample was estimated by amplification of reference gene primers within the assay. Sequence reads were collapsed and filtered to measure the absolute abundance of every unique TCRbeta CDR3 rearrangement. For each sample, productive Simpson clonality was calculated as the square root of Simpson's diversity index over productive rearrangements. TCRdb re-hosts the immuneACCESS table, in-frame sequences only. Its copies lack some clones; in the studies checked, an unresolved V gene accounts for under half of them, and the cause for the rest is not known. The DNA gave D and trimming, while V, J and clone size come from that table. The sample table lists about 170,000 clones, more than 70% of them with a count of one. Of the sample, more than 2% is held by the ten largest clones.

The receptor was isolated from a man between 45 and 60 years old who had recovered from COVID-19. What was sequenced was peripheral blood.

The DNA sequence is as follows: TGTGCCAGCAGCCAAATCCCGGGAGGCGGAAACACCATATATTTT. It translates as CASSQIPGGGNTIYF. Recombination linked TRBV14 to TRBJ1-3; no confident D gene assignment can be made. Its CDR3 holds 15 amino acids, cysteine through phenylalanine. CDR3 DNA only is kept here, 45 bases in frame from base 1. CDR1 and CDR2 are read off the germline V gene as SGHDN and FVKESK. Trimming costs V 2 bases and J 4 bases, and their ends lie 12 bases apart.